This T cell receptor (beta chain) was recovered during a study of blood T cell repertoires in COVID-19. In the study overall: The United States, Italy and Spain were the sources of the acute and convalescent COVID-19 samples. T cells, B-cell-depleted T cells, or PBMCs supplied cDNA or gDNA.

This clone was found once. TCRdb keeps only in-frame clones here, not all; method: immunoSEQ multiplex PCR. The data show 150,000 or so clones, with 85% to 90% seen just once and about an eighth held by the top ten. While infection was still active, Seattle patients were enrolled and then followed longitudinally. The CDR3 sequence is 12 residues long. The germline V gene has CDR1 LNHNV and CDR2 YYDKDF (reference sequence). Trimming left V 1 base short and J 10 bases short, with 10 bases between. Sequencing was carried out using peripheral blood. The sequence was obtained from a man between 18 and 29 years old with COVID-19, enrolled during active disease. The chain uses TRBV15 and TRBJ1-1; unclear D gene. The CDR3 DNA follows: TGTGCCACCAGCAGAGCCGGGGTAGGAGCTTTCTTT. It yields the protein CATSRAGVGAFF.